Below are 4 T cell receptor beta chains sequenced from a single sample in a study of blood T cell repertoires in COVID-19. Some clones are missing from TCRdb's copy, which holds only in-frame ones; the method was immunoSEQ multiplex PCR. The sample has 150,000 to 180,000 clones; roughly 80% are singletons. The sequenced sample was peripheral blood. These receptors were taken from a man older than 75 with acute or convalescent COVID-19.

The CDR3 coding sequence is TGTGCCAGCAGCGTAGCTATACAGGGGGGTGAAGCTTTCTTT. Its protein product is CASSVAIQGGEAFF. The chain recombines TRBV9 with TRBJ1-1, with 8 bases that match TRBD1. V was pared by 0 bases and J by 7 bases, with 5 bases of the junction left unmatched. The CDR3 is 14 residues long. Germline V lookup: CDR1 SGDLS, CDR2 YYNGEE.

Only a few counts were recorded for this clone. Its ends do not fully match the called genes, so a read error is possible. The chain joins TRBV5-1 to TRBJ2-2, with 10 bases that match TRBD2. The CDR3 has 15 amino acids. The V gene's germline CDR1 is SGHRS and CDR2 YFSETQ. Here the CDR3 reads CASRLVAGGSGELFF. CDR3 DNA: TGCGCCAGCAGATTGGTAGCGGGGGGCAGCGGGGAGCTGTTTTTT.

This sequence joins TRBV2 and TRBJ2-2; 8 nucleotides match TRBD2. The CDR3 length is 14 residues. V shed 6 bases, J shed 0 bases, and the junction held 0 bases outside the gene matches. The V gene's germline CDR1 is SNHLY and CDR2 FYNNEI. Here the CDR3 DNA reads TGTGCCAGCAGGGGACTAGCGAACACCGGGGAGCTGTTTTTT. Protein: CASRGLANTGELFF.

This chain joins TRBV11-2 and TRBJ2-5; 8 bases agree with TRBD1. Germline loops: CDR1 SGHAT, CDR2 FQNNGV. This CDR3 is 15 amino acids long. With 0 bases clipped from V and 5 bases from J, the junction kept 5 bases outside the gene matches. The CDR3 protein is CASSLDRGRVETQYF. In DNA form, the CDR3 reads TGTGCCAGCAGCTTAGACAGGGGGCGGGTGGAGACCCAGTACTTC.